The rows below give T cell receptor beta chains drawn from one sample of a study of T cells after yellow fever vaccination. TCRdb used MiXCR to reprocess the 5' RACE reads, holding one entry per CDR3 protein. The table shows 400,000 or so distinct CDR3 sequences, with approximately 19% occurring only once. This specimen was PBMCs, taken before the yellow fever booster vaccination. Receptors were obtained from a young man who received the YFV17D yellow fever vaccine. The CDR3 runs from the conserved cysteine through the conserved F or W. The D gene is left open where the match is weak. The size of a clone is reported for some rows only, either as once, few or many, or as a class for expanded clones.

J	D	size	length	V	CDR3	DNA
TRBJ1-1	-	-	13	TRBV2	CASSEEGNTEAFF	TGTGCCAGCAGTGAAGAGGGGAACACTGAAGCTTTCTTT
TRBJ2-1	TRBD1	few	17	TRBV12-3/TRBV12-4	CASSPPRQGPTANEQFF	TGTGCCAGCAGCCCACCTCGACAGGGGCCTACGGCTAATGAGCAGTTCTTC
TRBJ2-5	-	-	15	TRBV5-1	CASSLAEGVRETQYF	TGCGCCAGCAGCTTGGCCGAGGGGGTGAGAGAGACCCAGTACTTC
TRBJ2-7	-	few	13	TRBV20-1	CSARAGFLYEQYF	TGCAGTGCTAGAGCCGGGTTCTTGTACGAGCAGTACTTC
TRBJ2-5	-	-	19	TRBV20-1	CSATSGRILPKDFSETQYF	TGCAGTGCAACGTCGGGACGGATACTACCGAAAGATTTCTCGGAGACCCAGTACTTC
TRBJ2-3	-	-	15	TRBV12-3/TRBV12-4	CASSYRGTGGDTQYF	TGTGCCAGCAGTTACCGTGGGACCGGCGGCGATACGCAGTATTTT
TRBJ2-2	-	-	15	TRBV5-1	CASSLVTAGTGELFF	TGCGCCAGCAGCTTGGTAACGGCAGGGACCGGGGAGCTGTTTTTT
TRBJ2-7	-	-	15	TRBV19	CASSIGASGVYEQYF	TGTGCCAGTAGTATAGGCGCCTCGGGGGTCTACGAGCAGTACTTC
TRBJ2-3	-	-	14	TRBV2	CASADRTSTDTQYF	TGTGCCAGCGCGGACCGGACTAGCACAGATACGCAGTATTTT
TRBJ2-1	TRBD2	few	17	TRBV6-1	CASSETQRGGNPHEQFF	TGTGCCAGCAGTGAAACCCAGCGGGGGGGGAACCCCCATGAGCAGTTCTTC
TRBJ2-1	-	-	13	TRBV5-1	CASSFGQGGEQFF	TGCGCCAGCAGCTTCGGCCAGGGGGGTGAGCAGTTCTTC
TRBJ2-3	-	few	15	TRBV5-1	CASNPSGSGADTQYF	TGCGCCAGCAACCCGTCGGGGAGTGGGGCAGATACGCAGTATTTT
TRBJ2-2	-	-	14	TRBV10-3	CAIGRTANTGELFF	TGTGCCATCGGCAGGACGGCGAACACCGGGGAGCTGTTTTTT
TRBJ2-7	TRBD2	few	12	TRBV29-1	CAGGSGVYEQYF	TGCGCTGGGGGTAGCGGGGTTTACGAGCAGTACTTC
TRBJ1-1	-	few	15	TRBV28	CASSLLGVGFTEAFF	TGTGCCAGCAGTTTACTGGGAGTAGGTTTCACTGAAGCTTTCTTT
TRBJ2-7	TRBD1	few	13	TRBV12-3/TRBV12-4	CASSQGTGSEQYF	TGTGCCAGCAGTCAAGGGACAGGCAGCGAGCAGTACTTC
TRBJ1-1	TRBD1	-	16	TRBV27	CASSLSGSQGGTEAFF	TGTGCCAGCAGTTTATCCGGGAGTCAGGGGGGGACTGAAGCTTTCTTT
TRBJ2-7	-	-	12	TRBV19	CASSPRAGEQYF	TGTGCCAGTAGTCCCCGGGCGGGGGAGCAGTACTTC
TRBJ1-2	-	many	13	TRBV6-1	CASSEQGAYGYTF	TGTGCCAGCAGTGAACAGGGTGCCTATGGCTACACCTTC
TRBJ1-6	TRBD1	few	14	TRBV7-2	CASSLEYTGAPLHF	TGTGCCAGCAGCTTAGAGTATACAGGGGCACCCCTCCACTTT
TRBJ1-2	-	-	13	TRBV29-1	CSGSLSASYGYTF	TGCAGCGGGAGCCTGTCGGCGTCCTATGGCTACACCTTC
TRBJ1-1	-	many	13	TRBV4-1	CASSQDTTTEAFF	TGCGCCAGCAGCCAGGACACTACTACTGAAGCTTTCTTT
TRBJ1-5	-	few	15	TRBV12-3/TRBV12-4	CASSSAGLLNQPQHF	TGTGCCAGCAGTTCCGCGGGACTCCTCAATCAGCCCCAGCATTTT
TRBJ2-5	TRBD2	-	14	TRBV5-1	CASSLASGQETQYF	TGCGCCAGCAGCTTGGCTAGCGGGCAAGAGACCCAGTACTTC
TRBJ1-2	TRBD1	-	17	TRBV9	CASSAWTGGPPARGYTF	TGTGCCAGCAGCGCCTGGACAGGGGGCCCCCCCGCGAGGGGCTACACCTTC
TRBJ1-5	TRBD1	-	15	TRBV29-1	CSVEEGDRRNQPQHF	TGCAGCGTTGAAGAGGGGGACAGGCGCAATCAGCCCCAGCATTTT
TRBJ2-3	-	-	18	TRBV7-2	CASSLIRSGFRWTDTQYF	TGTGCCAGCAGCTTAATTCGGTCGGGGTTTAGGTGGACAGATACGCAGTATTTT
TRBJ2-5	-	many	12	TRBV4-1	CASSQDEETQYF	TGTGCCAGCAGCCAAGACGAAGAGACCCAGTACTTC
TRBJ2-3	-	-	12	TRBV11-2	CASSSAFGTQYF	TGTGCCAGCAGCTCGGCCTTTGGCACGCAGTATTTT
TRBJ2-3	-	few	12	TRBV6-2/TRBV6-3	CASSYNVLTQYF	TGTGCCAGCAGTTACAACGTTTTAACGCAGTATTTT
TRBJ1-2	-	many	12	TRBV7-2	CASSPDTYGYTF	TGTGCCAGCAGCCCGGACACCTATGGCTACACCTTC
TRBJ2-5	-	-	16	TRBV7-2	CASSLRVGEPQETQYF	TGTGCCAGCAGCTTAAGGGTCGGGGAACCCCAAGAGACCCAGTACTTC
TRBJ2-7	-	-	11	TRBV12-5	CASGEFVEQYF	TGTGCTAGTGGTGAGTTTGTCGAGCAGTACTTC
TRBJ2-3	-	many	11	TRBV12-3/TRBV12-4	CASSFRDTQYF	TGTGCCAGCAGTTTTCGGGATACGCAGTATTTT
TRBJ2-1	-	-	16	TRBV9	CASSFPIDAQENEQFF	TGTGCCAGCAGCTTCCCGATCGACGCCCAGGAGAATGAGCAGTTCTTC
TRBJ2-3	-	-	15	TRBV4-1	CASSPRNGAGDTQYF	TGCGCCAGCAGCCCTCGGAACGGGGCGGGAGATACGCAGTATTTT
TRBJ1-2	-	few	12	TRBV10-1	CASVRPSIGYTF	TGCGCCAGCGTGCGACCCTCTATTGGCTACACCTTC
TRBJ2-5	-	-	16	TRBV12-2	CASRLVFVGPQETQYF	TGTGCAAGTCGCTTAGTATTCGTAGGCCCACAAGAGACCCAGTACTTC
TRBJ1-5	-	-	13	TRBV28	CASRPPRNQPQHF	TGTGCCAGCAGACCGCCCCGGAATCAGCCCCAGCATTTT
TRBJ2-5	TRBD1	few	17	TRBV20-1	CSARVPHLGQGAGTQYF	TGCAGTGCTAGAGTCCCCCACCTGGGACAGGGGGCCGGGACCCAGTACTTC
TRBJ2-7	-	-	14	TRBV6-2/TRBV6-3	CASSYSLDGYEQYF	TGTGCCAGCAGTTACTCTCTTGACGGGTACGAGCAGTACTTC
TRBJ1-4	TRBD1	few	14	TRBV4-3	CASSPRTGNEKLFF	TGCGCCAGCAGCCCTCGGACAGGGAATGAAAAACTGTTTTTT
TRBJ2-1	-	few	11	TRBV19	CAGGDGHEQFF	TGTGCCGGGGGTGACGGCCATGAGCAGTTCTTC
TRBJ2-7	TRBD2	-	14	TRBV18	CASSPSGDIYEQYF	TGTGCCAGCTCACCCAGCGGGGATATCTACGAGCAGTACTTC
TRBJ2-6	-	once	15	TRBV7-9	CASSSPRSGANVLTF	TGTGCCAGCAGCTCTCCCCGCTCTGGGGCCAACGTCCTGACTTTC
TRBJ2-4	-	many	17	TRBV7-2	CASSSTLGGAAKNIQYF	TGTGCCAGCAGTTCGACCCTAGGGGGGGCGGCCAAAAACATTCAGTACTTC
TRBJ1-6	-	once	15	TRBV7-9	CASSLLGGWNSPLHF	TGTGCCAGCAGCTTATTAGGGGGTTGGAATTCACCCCTCCACTTT
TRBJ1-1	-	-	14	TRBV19	CASLRDTVLPEAFF	TGTGCCAGTCTCCGGGACACCGTTCTACCTGAAGCTTTCTTT
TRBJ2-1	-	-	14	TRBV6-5	CASSYAYQDNEQFF	TGTGCCAGCAGTTACGCATACCAGGACAATGAGCAGTTCTTC
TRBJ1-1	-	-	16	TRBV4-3	CASSQETPWKNTEAFF	TGCGCCAGCAGCCAAGAGACACCCTGGAAGAACACTGAAGCTTTCTTT
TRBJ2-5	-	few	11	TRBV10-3	CAIRQQETQYF	TGTGCCATCCGGCAGCAAGAGACCCAGTACTTC